One sample yielded the 31 T cell receptor beta chains listed below, sequenced in a study of technical replicates of blood from a handful of donors. Profiling relied on immunoSEQ multiplex PCR, and the TCRdb table lists in-frame clones only, not all of them. The table lists around 90,000 clones, around 94% of them singletons. The sequencing sample was made of T cells isolated from PBMCs. The receptors were sampled from a human donor in good health.

The genes are TRBV29-1 and TRBJ2-5, with a weak D call TRBD1 (7 bases). The CDR3 covers 13 residues. Germline assignment: CDR1 SQVTM and CDR2 ANQGSEA. V lost 3 bases, J lost 3 bases, and 11 bases lay in between. CDR3 coding DNA: TGCAGCGTTGAGGAGGGGGCGAAAGAGACCCAGTACTTC. It encodes CSVEEGAKETQYF.

The chain has TRBV4-2 and TRBJ1-4; 7 nucleotides align to TRBD1. Trimming took 5 bases from V and 8 from J; bases not matched to a gene: 11. Germline CDR1 LGHNA, CDR2 YNFKEQ. The CDR3 is made up of 15 amino acids. In nucleotides, the CDR3 is TGTGCCAGCAGCTTACGGGAGACAGGGAACGAAAAACTGTTTTTT. Its protein product is CASSLRETGNEKLFF.

The rearrangement uses TRBV7-3 and TRBJ1-2, with 8 bases identical to TRBD1. The germline CDR1 and CDR2 sequences are SGHTA and FQGTGA. V was clipped by 1 base and J by 1 base; unmatched bases: 5. The CDR3 sequence is 16 residues long. In nucleotides, the CDR3 is TGTGCCAGCAGCTTAATAGGACAGGGCTATAACTATGGCTACACCTTC. Protein sequence: CASSLIGQGYNYGYTF. The variable domain in full, completed from reference TRBV7-3 and TRBJ1-2, reads GAGVSQTPSNKVTEKGKYVELRCDPISGHTALYWYRQSLGQGPEFLIYFQGTGAADDSGLPNDRFFAVRPEGSVSTLKIQRTERGDSAVYLCASSLIGQGYNYGYTFGSGTRLTVV.

The rearrangement links TRBV2 to TRBJ2-2; 8 nucleotides line up with TRBD1. Trimming at V came to 3 bases and at J to 4 bases, leaving 7 bases not matched to a gene. The CDR3 has 16 residues. In germline, CDR1 is SNHLY, CDR2 FYNNEI. The CDR3 region has the DNA TGTGCCAGCAGTGACGGGGTGGACAGGGTCACCGGGGAGCTGTTTTTT. The encoded protein is CASSDGVDRVTGELFF.

This chain links TRBV28 with TRBJ2-7; TRBD1 agrees at 7 bases. Germline CDR1 is MDHEN and CDR2 is SYDVKM. The ends lost 4 bases at V and 2 bases at J; junction bases unmatched: 11. The CDR3 extends over 16 amino acids. Written as DNA, the CDR3 is TGTGCCAGCAGTTCCCCCGGGACAGCGAAAGCCTACGAGCAGTACTTC. Residues: CASSSPGTAKAYEQYF.

The chain couples TRBV5-1 to TRBJ2-4; D perhaps matches TRBD1 (6 bases). CDR1 and CDR2 from the germline V gene are SGHRS and YFSETQ. Trimming cost V 1 base and J 8 bases, with 10 bases left between them. The CDR3 sequence is 13 residues long. DNA for the CDR3: TGCGCCAGCAGCTTGCAGGGGTCTTACATTCAGTACTTC. Protein sequence: CASSLQGSYIQYF.

Here the CDR3 DNA reads TGTGCCAGCAGCTTATTTTCCGTGAACACTGAAGCTTTCTTT. Translating it yields CASSLFSVNTEAFF. The chain recombines TRBV7-2 with TRBJ1-1; D not certain. Per the germline V gene, CDR1 is SGHTA and CDR2 is FQGNSA. Trimming shortened V by 2 bases and J by 0 bases, and 7 bases separated the two germline ends. The CDR3 extends over 14 amino acids.

The chain uses TRBV5-1 and TRBJ2-3; D is possibly TRBD2 (5 bases). The CDR3 covers 16 residues. Trimming took 0 bases from V and 3 from J, leaving 14 bases between them. Germline CDR1 is SGHRS and CDR2 is YFSETQ. This chain's CDR3 is CASSLGSGITTDTQYF. The DNA of the CDR3 is TGCGCCAGCAGCTTGGGGTCGGGGATCACGACAGATACGCAGTATTTT.

This clone was seen a single time. The chain combines TRBV5-5 with TRBJ2-7; 8 nucleotides agree with TRBD1. This CDR3 region has 14 residues. Trimming removed 5 bases from V and 2 bases from J; junction bases left unmatched: 6. Germline assignment: CDR1 SGHKS and CDR2 YYEKEE (reference sequence). This CDR3 is CASRLDRGAYEQYF. DNA of the CDR3: TGTGCCAGCAGATTAGACAGGGGTGCCTACGAGCAGTACTTC.

The chain employs TRBV6-1 and TRBJ2-5; 8 nucleotides align to TRBD2. Losses at the gene ends were 8 bases for V and 5 bases for J; bases not matched to a gene: 13. The germline CDR1 and CDR2 sequences are MNHNS and SASEGT. The CDR3 is 15 residues long. CDR3 amino acids: CASGWTGGPHETQYF. The CDR3, as DNA: TGTGCCAGCGGTTGGACGGGGGGGCCCCATGAGACCCAGTACTTC.

This chain uses TRBV9 with TRBJ1-1; perhaps TRBD1 as D (5 bases). Trimming stripped 0 bases from V and 11 bases from J, with 14 bases between. The CDR3 runs to 13 residues. CDR1 and CDR2 from the germline V gene are SGDLS and YYNGEE. CDR3 region: CASSVDGQGAAFF. The DNA for the CDR3 is TGTGCCAGCAGCGTAGACGGACAAGGTGCCGCTTTCTTT. Full variable domain (outside the CDR3, taken from reference TRBV9 and TRBJ1-1): DSGVTQTPKHLITATGQRVTLRCSPRSGDLSVYWYQQSLDQGLQFLIQYYNGEERAKGNILERFSAQQFPDLHSELNLSSLELGDSALYFCASSVDGQGAAFFGQGTRLTVV.

The CDR3 sequence is CASSWRSVYGYTF. The CDR3 region has the DNA TGTGCCAGCTCATGGAGGAGCGTCTATGGCTACACCTTC. The V and J genes are TRBV13 and TRBJ1-2; D is ambiguous. The length of the CDR3 is 13 residues. CDR1 is PRHDT, CDR2 FYEKMQ, per germline (reference sequence). V was cut by 8 bases and J by 4 bases, with 14 bases left in between. Supplemented by reference TRBV13 and TRBJ1-2, the full variable domain reads AAGVIQSPRHLIKEKRETATLKCYPIPRHDTVYWYQQGPGQDPQFLISFYEKMQSDKGSIPDRFSAQQFSDYHSELNMSSLELGDSALYFCASSWRSVYGYTFGSGTRLTVV.

This clone was counted a single time. The chain employs TRBV28 and TRBJ2-7, with 7 bases fitting TRBD2. V lost 4 bases and J lost 3; bases outside the gene matches: 6. Germline-derived CDR1 and CDR2 are MDHEN and SYDVKM. There are 14 residues in the CDR3. The DNA of the CDR3 is TGTGCCAGCAGTTCGCCCGGCGGGAGCTACGAGCAGTACTTC. Its translation is CASSSPGGSYEQYF.

The rearrangement links TRBV19 to TRBJ1-1; D not resolved. The germline V gene encodes CDR1 LNHDA and CDR2 SQIVND (reference sequence). CDR3 size: 15 residues. Trimming removed 5 bases from V and 4 bases from J, with 17 bases in between. CDR3 region: CASSAGGRPGTEAFF. In DNA, the CDR3 is TGTGCCAGTAGTGCGGGAGGACGCCCGGGCACTGAAGCTTTCTTT.

The J gene is TRBJ2-3, the V gene TRBV27; D gene ambiguous. Germline-derived CDR1 and CDR2 are MNHEY and SMNVEV (reference sequence). CDR3 length equals 11 residues. Trimming removed 1 base from V and 8 bases from J, with 4 bases in between. The CDR3 coding sequence is TGTGCCAGCAGTTTATTCGGTACGCAGTATTTT. It codes for CASSLFGTQYF.

This clone was counted a few times. The chain links TRBV7-9 to TRBJ1-2, with D possibly TRBD1 on 5 matching bases. The CDR3 spans 14 residues. CDR1 and CDR2 from the germline V gene are SEHNR and FQNEAQ (reference sequence). V lost 4 bases and J lost 8, with 17 bases in between. The CDR3 loop is CASSSGGGVSGYTF. CDR3 nucleotide sequence: TGTGCCAGCAGCTCCGGCGGGGGAGTTAGCGGCTACACCTTC.

Only one count was recorded for this clone. The V and J genes are TRBV5-4 and TRBJ1-2; 11 bases map to TRBD1. V trimming: 4 bases; J trimming: 8 bases; junction bases outside the gene matches: 7. CDR1 SGHNT and CDR2 YYREEE come from the germline V gene (reference sequence). The CDR3 loop spans 14 amino acids. The CDR3 region has the DNA TGTGCCAGCAGCGTCCGGGACAGGGGGAAGGGCTACACCTTC. As protein: CASSVRDRGKGYTF.

The J gene is TRBJ1-1, the V gene TRBV27, with unresolved D. The CDR3 runs to 14 residues. V was clipped by 1 base and J by 2 bases, with 8 bases between them. The V gene's germline CDR1 is MNHEY and CDR2 SMNVEV (reference sequence). The CDR3: CASSLLSVNTEAFF. The DNA of the CDR3 is TGTGCCAGCAGTTTATTATCTGTTAACACTGAAGCTTTCTTT.

J is TRBJ1-5 and V is TRBV19; D gene unclear. Between the trimmed V and J ends, which lost 0 bases and 3 bases, there was a span of 6 bases. Germline assignment: CDR1 LNHDA and CDR2 SQIVND (reference sequence). The CDR3 consists of 14 residues. The CDR3 DNA sequence: TGTGCCAGTAGTATAGATCCGTACAATCAGCCCCAGCATTTT. As protein: CASSIDPYNQPQHF.

The chain employs TRBV27 and TRBJ2-6; 7 nucleotides agree with TRBD2. This CDR3 is 18 amino acids long. Germline lookup yields CDR1 MNHEY and CDR2 SMNVEV (reference sequence). V shed 2 bases and J 2 bases; nucleotides not matched to a gene: 9. The CDR3 nucleotides read TGTGCCAGCAGTTTAGGGGGTCCGGGAGGCGCTGGGGCCAACGTCCTGACTTTC. Protein: CASSLGGPGGAGANVLTF.

The chain combines TRBV5-4 with TRBJ2-1; a weak D match, TRBD2 (5 bases). The CDR3 contains 16 residues. Germline-derived CDR1 and CDR2 are SGHNT and YYREEE (reference sequence). Trimming took 4 bases from V and 0 from J, leaving 14 bases between them. The CDR3 bases are TGTGCCAGCAGCCTAGGACTTCCGAGCTCCTACAATGAGCAGTTCTTC. It encodes CASSLGLPSSYNEQFF. Combining the CDR3 with reference TRBV5-4 and TRBJ2-1 gives the whole variable domain ETGVTQSPTHLIKTRGQQVTLRCSSQSGHNTVSWYQQALGQGPQFIFQYYREEENGRGNFPPRFSGLQFPNYSSELNVNALELDDSALYLCASSLGLPSSYNEQFFGPGTRLTVL.

The chain carries TRBV5-1 and TRBJ1-1; TRBD1 aligns across 8 bases. The CDR3 is 17 residues long. V lost 2 bases, J lost 0 bases, and 9 bases stayed unmatched. The germline CDR1 and CDR2 sequences are SGHRS and YFSETQ. This chain's CDR3 is CASSFLGQGLMNTEAFF. CDR3 sequence (DNA): TGCGCCAGCAGCTTCCTAGGACAGGGCTTGATGAACACTGAAGCTTTCTTT.

Worth noting for this clone: A much more abundant neighbour one base away suggests this may be a read error. This chain connects TRBV2 to TRBJ1-5; D not resolved. Trimming took 4 bases from V and 4 from J, leaving 8 bases between them. The CDR3 extends over 13 amino acids. Germline CDR1 SNHLY, CDR2 FYNNEI. This CDR3 reads CASSGEGNQPQHF. The CDR3, as DNA: TGTGCCAGCAGTGGGGAGGGTAATCAGCCCCAGCATTTT.

The chain recombines TRBV4-1 with TRBJ2-1, with 10 bases lining up with TRBD2. The CDR3 has 16 residues. V shed 4 bases, J shed 4 bases, and the junction held 7 bases outside the gene matches. Per the germline V gene, CDR1 is MGHRA and CDR2 is YSYEKL. This CDR3 reads CASSLVVSGGYNEQFF. The CDR3 coding sequence is TGCGCCAGCAGCCTCGTTGTTAGCGGGGGGTACAATGAGCAGTTCTTC.

The V and J genes are TRBV10-2 and TRBJ2-5; TRBD1 agrees at 7 bases. V gave up 2 bases and J gave up 5 bases; unmatched junction bases: 5. The CDR3 length is 14 residues. The V gene's germline CDR1 is WSHSY and CDR2 SAAADI. The CDR3 is CASSEPRGLETQYF. In DNA form, the CDR3 reads TGCGCCAGCAGTGAGCCGAGGGGGCTCGAGACCCAGTACTTC.

V gene TRBV29-1 combines with J gene TRBJ2-1; perhaps TRBD2 as D (5 bases). Per germline, CDR1 SQVTM and CDR2 ANQGSEA. The CDR3 runs to 15 residues. V was pared by 0 bases and J by 9 bases, with 18 bases between. CDR3 nucleotide sequence: TGCAGCGTTGAAGAGGACTCCCGTCCATCGTCTGAGCAGTTCTTC. Translating gives CSVEEDSRPSSEQFF.

The CDR3 DNA reads as TGTGCCAGCAGTGCAGATACAGGGTTGAACACTGAAGCTTTCTTT. It yields the protein CASSADTGLNTEAFF. The chain recombines TRBV6-4 with TRBJ1-1; possible D gene TRBD1, 6 bases. V dropped 4 bases and J dropped 0 bases, with 12 bases sitting between them. CDR1 and CDR2 (germline): MRHNA, SNTAGT. The CDR3 loop spans 15 amino acids.

V gene TRBV10-2 combines with J gene TRBJ1-2; 7 bases match TRBD1. With V trimmed by 5 bases and J by 8 bases, 20 bases remained unmatched. Germline loops: CDR1 WSHSY, CDR2 SAAADI. This CDR3 contains 17 residues. DNA for the CDR3: TGCGCCAGCAGTCCGTTACTGGACAGGCCAGGCCGGAAAGGCTACACCTTC. This gives the protein CASSPLLDRPGRKGYTF.

The genes are TRBV6-1 and TRBJ2-1; 9 positions agree with TRBD2. The V and J ends lost 1 base and 7 bases, in that order; junction bases with no gene match: 8. Per the germline V gene, CDR1 is MNHNS and CDR2 is SASEGT. The CDR3 consists of 16 residues. This chain's CDR3 is CASSEVPGLAGNEQFF. In nucleotides, the CDR3 is TGTGCCAGCAGTGAAGTTCCGGGACTAGCAGGGAATGAGCAGTTCTTC.

The chain joins TRBV6-1 to TRBJ2-3; 11 nucleotides line up with TRBD2. Germline lookup yields CDR1 MNHNS and CDR2 SASEGT. The CDR3 is made up of 15 amino acids. Germline trimming cut 2 bases from V and 6 bases from J; bases unmatched to any gene: 4. CDR3 sequence (DNA): TGTGCCAGCAGTGAACTAGCGGGAGGTGGGGATACGCAGTATTTT. Encoded protein: CASSELAGGGDTQYF.

The chain joins TRBV18 to TRBJ2-1, with D hard to call. V shed 2 bases and J shed 0 bases, with 8 bases lying between them. Germline V gene lookup returns CDR1 KGHSH and CDR2 LQKENI. The CDR3 consists of 15 residues. CDR3 sequence reads: CASSPKESSYNEQFF. The CDR3 DNA reads as TGTGCCAGCTCACCAAAGGAGAGCTCCTACAATGAGCAGTTCTTC.